Sequencing of this T cell receptor (beta chain) was carried out in a study of OX40 agonist ivuxolimab in advanced cancers. As for the study in general: Patients received ivuxolimab, an agonistic anti-OX40 (CD134) antibody. General study results and limits: No determination was made of the antigen specificity of the expanded peripheral T cells. Some nonresponders also had low normalized T-cell clonal expansion. On average, CD8+ T cells showed a greater number of expanded clones than CD4+.

Here immunoSEQ multiplex PCR was the method, and the copy in TCRdb shows in-frame clones only, minus some. The sample includes approximately 90,000 clones, around 85% of them seen just once. Comment on this clone: Antigen unknown.

Germline V lookup: CDR1 SGHNT, CDR2 YYREEE (reference sequence). Trimming pared 4 bases from V and 2 bases from J, leaving 16 bases between. The CDR3 runs 15 residues. The receptor's source is an adult with an advanced solid tumor such as melanoma, head and neck, liver or kidney cancer. Specimen: CD4+ or CD8+ T cells sorted from blood, collected in a trial of the OX40 agonist ivuxolimab. The genes are TRBV5-4 and TRBJ2-7; D is possibly TRBD1 or TRBD2 (5 bases each). CDR3 region: CASSPDVGETYEQYF. CDR3 DNA sequence: TGTGCCAGCAGCCCTGACGTGGGGGAGACCTACGAGCAGTACTTC.